This T cell receptor beta chain appears in the sequencing data of a study of T-cell reconstitution after alpha-beta-depleted transplantation in children. During its preparation, the TCRbeta library received unique molecular identifiers. TCRdb recomputed calls from the PCR reads with MiXCR, one row per CDR3 protein. The sample includes 200,000 to 250,000 distinct CDR3 sequences, 12% of them seen just once. This clonotype occurred many times. The receptor comes from a human donor who donated a stem cell graft to a child with acute lymphoblastic leukemia. Sequenced material: PBMCs from the stem cell graft donor, taken from the stem cell graft.

Written as DNA, the CDR3 is TGTGCCAGCAGCCCAGGAAACACCATATATTTT. Its translation is CASSPGNTIYF. The V call is TRBV9, the J call TRBJ1-3; no definite D call. The germline CDR1 and CDR2 sequences are SGDLS and YYNGEE. Trimming cost V 4 bases and J 4 bases, with 3 bases left between them. The CDR3 is 11 amino acids.